This TCR beta chain was recovered during a study of blood T cell repertoires in COVID-19. Each participant's cohort was designated according to participant-reported clinical history. Sequencing was performed with immunoSEQ multiplex PCR; in TCRdb, only in-frame clones are kept and a portion is missing. The table includes approximately 250,000 clones, approximately 84% detected once. The specimen sequenced was PBMCs or T cells enriched from blood (not recorded which). The sequence came from a middle-aged man who had recovered from COVID-19.

The DNA for the CDR3 is TGTGCCAGTAGTGGGCCGGTAGGGGGCGCGGGTTGGACCTACAATGAGCAGTTCTTC. As protein: CASSGPVGGAGWTYNEQFF. The chain has TRBV19 and TRBJ2-1, with TRBD1 matching over 7 bases. Germline loops: CDR1 LNHDA, CDR2 SQIVND (reference sequence). The CDR3 has 19 residues. Trimming took 5 bases from V and 2 from J; bases not matched to a gene: 18.